Following are 29 T cell receptor beta chains from one sample sequenced in a study of CD4 and CD8 cells across lung adenocarcinoma regions. A single record per CDR3 protein comes from TCRdb applying MiXCR to the PCR reads. The sample records roughly 10,000 distinct CDR3 sequences, about half being singletons. Material for sequencing was CD4+ T cells from the margin of a lung tumor. These receptors came from a male donor with lung adenocarcinoma. The CD4 and CD8 labels of this study may be unreliable.

Details on this clonotype: One end of the junction does not line up with germline, which may come from a read error. The chain has TRBV6-1 and TRBJ2-3, with D perhaps matching TRBD1 or TRBD2 (5 bases each). CDR3 length: 15 amino acids. In germline, CDR1 is MNHNS, CDR2 SASEGT. The CDR3 bases are TGTGCCAGCAGTGCGGGGCTGAGCCACACAAATACTCAGTATTTC. This sequence encodes CASSAGLSHTNTQYF.

The chain uses TRBV6-1 and TRBJ2-1; 7 bases align to TRBD2. In germline, CDR1 is MNHNS, CDR2 SASEGT. CDR3 length: 15 amino acids. V lost 11 bases to trimming and J lost 3 bases; unmatched junction nucleotides: 13. CDR3 sequence (DNA): TGTGCCCGGGCCTCGGCGGGAGTCATCTACAATGAGCAGTTCTTC. The encoded protein is CARASAGVIYNEQFF.

J is TRBJ2-2 and V is TRBV7-6, with 9 bases lining up with TRBD1. This CDR3 comprises 17 residues. The germline CDR1 and CDR2 sequences are SGHVS and FNYEAQ. V gave up 2 bases and J gave up 4 bases; unmatched junction bases: 8. In nucleotides, the CDR3 is TGTGCCAGCAGCTTATCTAGGGGACAGGGTGGCACCGGGGAGCTGTTTTTT. Translation gives CASSLSRGQGGTGELFF.

The V and J genes are TRBV12-3 or TRBV12-4 and TRBJ1-5; D gene ambiguous. The V gene lost 3 bases and the J gene lost 4 bases, with 10 bases spanning the gap. This CDR3 has 14 amino acids. DNA for the CDR3: TGTGCCAGCAGTTTGGGAGGCGGGAATCAGCCCCAGCATTTT. It codes for CASSLGGGNQPQHF.

This clonotype was seen a handful of times. The chain is built from TRBV4-1 and TRBJ1-6, with 7 bases aligning to TRBD1. Germline CDR1 and CDR2: MGHRA and YSYEKL. Losses at the gene ends were 2 bases for V and 9 bases for J; bases not matched to a gene: 7. The CDR3 spans 15 residues. CDR3 region: CASSQSTGEVSPLHF. DNA for the CDR3: TGCGCCAGCAGCCAATCCACAGGGGAGGTTTCACCCCTCCACTTT.

The J gene is TRBJ2-2, the V gene TRBV11-1; 7 bases are shared with TRBD1. V was clipped by 4 bases and J by 3 bases; unmatched bases: 2. Germline V lookup: CDR1 SGHAT, CDR2 FQDESV (reference sequence). The length of the CDR3 is 14 residues. In DNA form, the CDR3 reads TGTGCCAGCAGCTACCAGGGGGACACCGGGGAGCTGTTTTTT. Translating gives CASSYQGDTGELFF.

This clonotype has just a few counts. The chain links TRBV20-1 to TRBJ2-3; weak D call: TRBD2 (7 bases). This CDR3 region has 16 residues. Trimming took off 1 base at V and 1 base at J, with 15 bases between the two ends. From germline, CDR1 is DFQATT and CDR2 SNEGSKA (reference sequence). The DNA for the CDR3 is TGCAGTGCTAGAGCGGGGGAGGGACAACGCACAGATACGCAGTATTTT. It translates to CSARAGEGQRTDTQYF.

The V and J genes are TRBV6-5 and TRBJ2-3; D call uncertain. This CDR3 comprises 14 residues. The germline V gene encodes CDR1 MNHEY and CDR2 SVGAGI. V was pared by 4 bases and J by 4 bases, with 12 bases between. CDR3 in amino acids: CASSSSGWADTQYF. The DNA of the CDR3 is TGTGCCAGCAGTTCCTCAGGATGGGCAGATACGCAGTATTTT.

This clonotype was counted a single time. V usage is TRBV27 and J usage is TRBJ2-1; 7 bases map to TRBD2. V was clipped by 4 bases and J by 7 bases; unmatched bases: 13. The germline V gene has CDR1 MNHEY and CDR2 SMNVEV (reference sequence). The CDR3 is 16 residues long. CDR3 sequence reads: CASSSHEAGRVNEQFF. In DNA, the CDR3 is TGTGCCAGCAGTTCCCACGAAGCGGGGAGAGTAAATGAGCAGTTCTTC.

This clonotype was found once. This chain joins TRBV27 and TRBJ2-3; D ambiguous. In germline, CDR1 is MNHEY, CDR2 SMNVEV (reference sequence). V was clipped by 4 bases and J by 2 bases, with 1 base between them. This CDR3 has 11 residues. The CDR3 spells CASSSTDTQYF. CDR3 in DNA: TGTGCCAGCAGTTCCACAGATACGCAGTATTTT.

This clonotype came up a few times. This chain connects TRBV5-1 to TRBJ2-5; D tentatively reads TRBD1 or TRBD2 (5 bases each). The V end lost 2 bases, the J end lost 11 bases, and 19 bases lay between the germline ends. Germline V gene lookup returns CDR1 SGHRS and CDR2 YFSETQ. The CDR3 is made up of 14 amino acids. CDR3 loop: CASSFSGAPGEQYF. The CDR3 DNA sequence: TGCGCCAGCAGCTTCTCTGGGGCCCCTGGGGAGCAGTACTTC.

J is TRBJ1-4 and V is TRBV6-1, with D possibly being TRBD1 (5 bases). Germline-derived CDR1 and CDR2 are MNHNS and SASEGT. Between the trimmed V and J ends, which lost 8 bases and 10 bases, there was a span of 23 bases. The CDR3 covers 15 residues. CDR3 nucleotide sequence: TGTGCCAGCCCCCCCGTGGGGGGGGGGGGGGGAAAACTGTTTTTT. This sequence encodes CASPPVGGGGGKLFF.

Turning to this clonotype: A junction boundary mismatches the germline segment, possibly from a read error. The rearrangement links TRBV27 to TRBJ2-3; 7 bases are shared with TRBD2. Germline CDR1 MNHEY, CDR2 SMNVEV (reference sequence). CDR3 length: 13 residues. The CDR3 protein is CARRTGGTDMQYF. For the CDR3, the DNA is TGTGCCAGGAGGACGGGAGGCACAGATATGCAGTATTTC.

The J gene is TRBJ2-1, the V gene TRBV6-1; 7 bases fit TRBD1. The J call may be faulty, since TRBJ2-7 better matches the DNA end. Germline CDR1 and CDR2: MNHNS and SASEGT. This CDR3 comprises 14 residues. CDR3 sequence (DNA): TGTGCCAGCAGTGAGGGACAGAGCTCCTACGAGCAGTACGTC. Amino acids: CASSEGQSSYEQYV.

In the case of this clonotype: Relative to the germline gene, one junction end is altered; a read error may explain this. The chain is built from TRBV6-1 and TRBJ2-3, with a weak D call TRBD2 (5 bases). This CDR3 has 14 amino acids. Looked up from germline, CDR1 is MNHNS and CDR2 is SASEGT. In DNA, the CDR3 is TGTGCCAGCAGGGGGTTGGGAGTAAAAGATACGCAGTACTTT. This encodes CASRGLGVKDTQYF.

This clonotype has a count of ten or more. The chain links TRBV7-2 to TRBJ2-7; TRBD2 might be the D (5 bases). The CDR3 has 15 amino acids. Germline assignment: CDR1 SGHTA and CDR2 FQGNSA. The V gene lost 7 bases and the J gene lost 0 bases, with 16 bases spanning the gap. CDR3 coding DNA: TGTGCCAGCACCAACCGTGAGGGCCGCTCCTACGAGCAGTACTTC. This gives the protein CASTNREGRSYEQYF.

The sample holds a few counts of this clonotype. V is TRBV7-8 and J is TRBJ1-1; D gene uncertain. Per germline, CDR1 SGHVS and CDR2 FQNEAQ. The CDR3 contains 13 residues. V was cut by 2 bases and J by 2 bases, with 6 bases left in between. The CDR3 loop is CASSLLGNTEAFF. The CDR3, as DNA: TGTGCCAGCAGCTTACTGGGAAACACTGAAGCTTTCTTT.

The chain's CDR3 is CASRSGNQETQYF. The CDR3 DNA reads TGTGCCAGCAGATCAGGGAATCAAGAGACCCAGTACTTC. The rearrangement links TRBV27 to TRBJ2-1, with a possible D match to TRBD1 (5 bases). TRBJ2-5 matches the DNA end more closely, so the J call is doubtful. This CDR3 region has 13 residues. CDR1 and CDR2 from the germline V gene are MNHEY and SMNVEV (reference sequence).

This chain uses TRBV10-1 with TRBJ2-3, with D perhaps matching TRBD2 (5 bases). CDR1 is WNHNN, CDR2 SYGVQD, per germline (reference sequence). Deletions cut 0 bases from V and 5 bases from J, with 12 bases between. The length of the CDR3 is 15 residues. The DNA for the CDR3 is TGCGCCAGCAGTGAGTCGCGGGCGGTAGGAGATACGCAGTATTTT. This translates into CASSESRAVGDTQYF.

This rearrangement joins TRBV10-2 to TRBJ1-5; D remains ambiguous. The CDR3 runs 14 residues. Trimming pared 3 bases from V and 1 base from J, leaving 7 bases between. Germline V gene data show CDR1 as WSHSY and CDR2 as SAAADI. In nucleotides, the CDR3 is TGCGCCAGCAGTGAATACGGGAGCAATCAGCCCCAGCATTTT. Translation: CASSEYGSNQPQHF.

The V call is TRBV6-1, the J call TRBJ2-2; 8 nucleotides match TRBD1. The CDR3 is 13 residues long. V gave up 2 bases and J gave up 10 bases; unmatched junction bases: 3. Germline-derived CDR1 and CDR2 are MNHNS and SASEGT. The CDR3 nucleotides are TGTGCCAGCAGTGAATCAGGGGGCGTGGAGCTGTTTTTT. This encodes CASSESGGVELFF.

The V and J genes are TRBV7-9 and TRBJ2-3; 10 bases agree with TRBD2. CDR1 is SEHNR, CDR2 FQNEAQ, per germline (reference sequence). Trimming took 8 bases from V and 6 from J; bases not matched to a gene: 5. The CDR3 has 13 residues. The CDR3 region has the DNA TGTGCCAGCGCAGCGGGAGGGACCGATACGCAGTATTTT. This encodes CASAAGGTDTQYF.

The count of this clonotype is one. A junction end diverges from the germline sequence, so it may reflect a read error. The J gene is TRBJ2-5, the V gene TRBV10-3, with a weak D call TRBD2 (7 bases). This CDR3 spans 17 amino acids. From germline, CDR1 is ENHRY and CDR2 SYGVKD. The CDR3 DNA is TGTGCCATCAGTGCGGGGCCCGGGGGGCGAAACCAAGAGACGCAGTATTTC. Amino acids: CAISAGPGGRNQETQYF.

This chain uses TRBV7-8 with TRBJ2-3, with 12 bases that match TRBD2. The germline gives CDR1 SGHVS, CDR2 FQNEAQ. V lost 4 bases to trimming and J lost 4 bases; unmatched junction nucleotides: 9. The CDR3 runs to 17 residues. The CDR3 spells CASSSSTSGRFADTQYF. The CDR3 nucleotides are TGTGCCAGCAGCTCTTCTACTAGCGGGAGGTTTGCAGATACGCAGTATTTT.

This chain uses TRBV6-5 with TRBJ2-1; D ambiguous. Germline-derived CDR1 and CDR2 are MNHEY and SVGAGI. The length of the CDR3 is 14 residues. The germline V and J ends were trimmed by 5 bases and 2 bases, with 10 bases remaining between them. DNA for the CDR3: TGTGCCAGCAGTCCCTCGTCAACCTACAATGAGCAGTTCTTC. The encoded protein is CASSPSSTYNEQFF.

In regard to this clonotype: A junction end diverges from the germline sequence, so it may reflect a read error. V and J are TRBV6-1 and TRBJ2-3, with a tentative D call TRBD1 (8 bases). CDR3 length equals 15 residues. Germline-derived CDR1 and CDR2 are MNHNS and SASEGT. CDR3 nucleotides: TGTGGCAGCAGAGCGGGGCAGGGGGCCGGAGATACGCAGTATTTT. Protein: CGSRAGQGAGDTQYF.

The gene calls are TRBV27 and TRBJ2-5; 8 bases map to TRBD2. The J segment lost 7 bases and the V segment lost 5 bases, leaving 15 bases of the junction unmatched. Germline V gene sequence: CDR1 MNHEY, CDR2 SMNVEV (reference sequence). The CDR3 is made up of 16 amino acids. CDR3 nucleotide sequence: TGTGCCAGCAGTCCCCTGGGGAGCGGGAGTGGTGGGACCCAGTACTTC. Its translation: CASSPLGSGSGGTQYF.

This clonotype was detected a few times. The genes are TRBV7-7 and TRBJ2-6, with D maybe TRBD2 (7 bases). The ends were cut back, 5 bases at V and 4 bases at J, with 18 bases in the middle. Germline V gene data show CDR1 as SSHAT and CDR2 as FNYEAQ (reference sequence). CDR3 size: 17 residues. The CDR3 region is CASSPLGGLAGANVLTF. The CDR3, as DNA: TGTGCCAGCAGCCCCCTGGGGGGGCTGGCGGGGGCCAACGTCCTGACTTTC.

The gene calls are TRBV6-5 and TRBJ2-3, with TRBD1 as a possible D gene (6 bases). This CDR3 is built from 16 residues. V was pared by 0 bases and J by 2 bases, with 12 bases between. Germline V CDR1 and CDR2: MNHEY, SVGAGI. In DNA, the CDR3 is TGTGCCAGCAGTTACTCGATGCAGGGGAACACAGATACGCAGTATTTT. Translated: CASSYSMQGNTDTQYF.